This T cell receptor beta chain was sequenced during a study of cytomegalovirus exposure and HLA in healthy donors. Across the whole study: It was reported in a later analysis that the same platform had been used for the 120 or so validation repertoires as for the 666 first-cohort repertoires. Notes on the study in general: Reports described diagnosis of cytomegalovirus status by the classifier as highly specific and sensitive. Rarity held for most TCR sequences, but there were some public TCRs that occurred in many donors. Cytomegalovirus association was assigned to approximately 160 TCR beta chains.

Clones were read by immunoSEQ multiplex PCR, and TCRdb kept only the in-frame ones, dropping some. The sample holds 90,000 to 110,000 clones, about nine tenths seen once. Trimming stripped 0 bases from V and 4 bases from J, with 4 bases between. This CDR3 is 13 amino acids long. Germline CDR1 and CDR2: SEHNR and FQNEAQ (reference sequence). Notes on this clone: Its antigen is undetermined.

The TCR sequence derives from a young woman in good health and CMV-seronegative. The chain joins TRBV7-9 to TRBJ2-1; D not resolved. Sequenced input: PBMCs. The CDR3: CASSLAYYNEQFF. CDR3 DNA sequence: TGTGCCAGCAGCTTAGCCTATTACAATGAGCAGTTCTTC.